Each of the 3 T cell receptor beta chains below was sequenced from the same sample in a study of T-cell memory formation after mild COVID-19. TCRdb itself ran the 5' RACE reads through MiXCR, one entry per CDR3 protein. The sample includes roughly 280,000 distinct CDR3 sequences, around 8% of them seen just once. Sequencing used PBMCs or a T cell subset sorted from them (not recorded which). The receptors derive from a man aged 18-30 years who had mild COVID-19 (a few samples of this study predate the infection). Cell type and time point are not known.

The chain couples TRBV11-2 to TRBJ2-5; D is tentatively TRBD1 or TRBD2 (5 bases each). From germline, CDR1 is SGHAT and CDR2 FQNNGV. The CDR3 runs 17 residues. V lost 6 bases to trimming and J lost 5 bases, with 25 bases between them. In DNA, the CDR3 is TGTGCCAGCAGGAGTCCTACGAGGCAGGGCTGGGGGGAGACCCAGTACTTC. Translating it yields CASRSPTRQGWGETQYF.

This clonotype was picked up a small number of times. Its ends do not fully match the called genes, so a read error is possible. The chain joins TRBV7-7 to TRBJ2-2; D is undetermined. The CDR3 spans 13 residues. Germline values: CDR1 SSHAT, CDR2 FNYEAQ (reference sequence). The CDR3 nucleotides read TGTGCTAGCAGCTTCGACTTCCGTGGGGAGCTGTTTTTT. This translates into CASSFDFRGELFF. Looking up the rest from reference TRBV7-7 and TRBJ2-2 gives the full variable domain: GAGVSQSPRYKVTKRGQDVTLRCDPISSHATLYWYQQALGQGPEFLTYFNYEAQPDKSGLPSDRFSAERPEGSISTLTIQRTEQRDSAMYRCASSFDFRGELFFGEGSRLTVL.

This clonotype was observed at least ten times. The CDR3 reads CASSLAGGPDEQFF. CDR3 sequence (DNA): TGTGCCAGCAGCCTAGCGGGGGGGCCCGATGAGCAGTTCTTC. The chain links TRBV2 to TRBJ2-1, with 12 bases that match TRBD2. The CDR3 has 14 amino acids. The germline V gene has CDR1 SNHLY and CDR2 FYNNEI. V trimming: 6 bases; J trimming: 8 bases; junction bases outside the gene matches: 5.